The 10 T cell receptor beta chains below come from one sample, sequenced in a study of control samples from healthy donors and cancer patients. Clones were sequenced by immunoSEQ multiplex PCR, and TCRdb holds only the in-frame ones, with some missing. The table lists 90,000 to 100,000 clones, 88% of them singletons. The sample taken for sequencing was blood. The receptors were gathered from a woman aged 70-85 years in good health.

The chain is built from TRBV12-3 or TRBV12-4 and TRBJ2-7; no definite D call. The ends were cut back, 5 bases at V and 5 bases at J, with 13 bases in the middle. The CDR3 loop spans 13 amino acids. The CDR3 nucleotides read TGTGCCAGCAGTCGACCGCTCGGCCACGAGCAGTACTTC. Translated: CASSRPLGHEQYF.

J is TRBJ1-2 and V is TRBV2; 8 nucleotides match TRBD1. CDR1 and CDR2 from the germline V gene are SNHLY and FYNNEI. The CDR3 has 13 residues. V shed 5 bases, J shed 10 bases, and the junction held 9 bases outside the gene matches. The CDR3 here is CASSSGTGAFYTF. The CDR3 DNA reads TGTGCCAGCAGTTCCGGGACAGGAGCCTTCTACACCTTC.

This CDR3 is CASSLSRLAGGQETQYF. The CDR3 coding sequence is TGTGCCAGCAGTTTAAGCCGACTAGCGGGAGGGCAAGAGACCCAGTACTTC. The chain combines TRBV27 with TRBJ2-5; 14 positions match TRBD2. Germline V CDR1 and CDR2: MNHEY, SMNVEV (reference sequence). J lost 2 bases, V lost 2 bases, and 4 bases had no gene match. CDR3 length: 17 residues.

The CDR3 sequence is CASSRQGIEAFF. The CDR3 DNA reads TGTGCCAGCAGCCGGCAGGGTATTGAAGCTTTCTTT. V usage is TRBV7-9 and J usage is TRBJ1-1, with TRBD1 as a possible D gene (5 bases). The CDR3 totals 12 residues. CDR1 and CDR2 from the germline V gene are SEHNR and FQNEAQ (reference sequence). V was shortened by 5 bases and J by 7 bases, with 11 bases between the two germline ends.

J is TRBJ2-1 and V is TRBV7-2, with 9 bases fitting TRBD2. The germline V gene has CDR1 SGHTA and CDR2 FQGNSA. The CDR3 has 17 amino acids. The V and J ends lost 5 bases and 5 bases, in that order; junction bases with no gene match: 13. In nucleotides, the CDR3 is TGTGCCAGCAGCCATAGTAGTGGCGCTAGCGGGAACAATGAGCAGTTCTTC. Its translation is CASSHSSGASGNNEQFF. Full variable domain (missing parts from reference TRBV7-2 and TRBJ2-1): GAGVSQSPSNKVTEKGKDVELRCDPISGHTALYWYRQSLGQGLEFLIYFQGNSAPDKSGLPSDRFSAERTGGSVSTLTIQRTQQEDSAVYLCASSHSSGASGNNEQFFGPGTRLTVL.

V usage is TRBV7-2 and J usage is TRBJ2-5; no reliable D call. This CDR3 has 13 residues. In germline, CDR1 is SGHTA, CDR2 FQGNSA. Trimming removed 5 bases at V and 4 bases at J, with 11 bases between. The CDR3 DNA reads TGTGCCAGCAGCCCCCAGAGAGGAGAGACCCAGTACTTC. Protein: CASSPQRGETQYF.

To note about this clone: At the DNA level, this CDR3 is encoded by other sequences in the same sample as well. J is TRBJ1-6 and V is TRBV11-2, with unresolved D. The V gene's germline CDR1 is SGHAT and CDR2 FQNNGV. Between the trimmed V and J ends, which lost 3 bases and 7 bases, there was a span of 4 bases. The CDR3 sequence is 12 residues long. The chain's CDR3 is CASSLGNSPLHF. The CDR3 coding sequence is TGTGCCAGCAGCTTGGGGAATTCACCCCTCCACTTT.

The CDR3 loop is CSASGTGDSYEQYF. CDR3 sequence (DNA): TGCAGTGCTAGTGGGACAGGAGACTCCTACGAGCAGTACTTC. The V gene is TRBV20-1, the J gene TRBJ2-7; 8 bases align to TRBD1. Germline assignment: CDR1 DFQATT and CDR2 SNEGSKA (reference sequence). The CDR3 has 14 amino acids. The ends lost 3 bases at V and 0 bases at J; junction bases unmatched: 4.

A remark on this clone: Other DNA sequences in the same sample also yield this CDR3. This chain uses TRBV19 with TRBJ1-5; D is possibly TRBD1 (5 bases). Germline V gene lookup returns CDR1 LNHDA and CDR2 SQIVND (reference sequence). Trimming left V 6 bases short and J 0 bases short, with 6 bases between. CDR3 length: 13 amino acids. The CDR3 sequence: CASRDSSNQPQHF. DNA for the CDR3: TGTGCCAGTAGAGACAGTAGCAATCAGCCCCAGCATTTT.

V is TRBV6-1 and J is TRBJ1-5, with a weak D call TRBD1 (5 bases). V was shortened by 1 base and J by 2 bases, with 9 bases between the two germline ends. This CDR3 contains 15 residues. Germline-derived CDR1 and CDR2 are MNHNS and SASEGT. The DNA for the CDR3 is TGTGCCAGCAGTGAAGTTGGGGGGGGCAATCAGCCCCAGCATTTT. It encodes CASSEVGGGNQPQHF.